This TCR beta chain was documented in a study of shared clonotypes between healthy human individuals. Only one count was recorded for this clone. The data were produced by immunoSEQ multiplex PCR, yet TCRdb's version contains in-frame clones alone and is incomplete. The sample carries just over 2,000,000 clones, about 95% recorded once. The naive CD8 subset, CD45RO-negative cells positively selected for CCR7, excluded terminally differentiated effector memory CD45RA+ cells. This TCR was recovered from a man aged 18 to 35 in good health. The sequencing input was naive CD8+ T cells sorted from blood.

The CDR3 DNA reads TGTGCCAGCAGTTTGGCCAGATCCTATGGCTACACCTTC. Translating it yields CASSLARSYGYTF. V usage is TRBV6-5 and J usage is TRBJ1-2, with D unclear. Germline V gene lookup returns CDR1 MNHEY and CDR2 SVGAGI. The CDR3 is 13 residues long. The V gene lost 4 bases and the J gene lost 4 bases, with 10 bases spanning the gap.